This T cell receptor delta chain was recovered during a study of human gamma delta and Vdelta1 T cells. Trimming cost V 5 bases and J 8 bases, with 21 bases left between them. The CDR3 has 15 residues. The germline V gene has CDR1 TSWWSYY and CDR2 QGS. In this sample, this clone is medium-sized. The same CDR3 is also encoded by other DNA sequences in this sample. TCRdb fed the PCR reads to CATT. The sample carries 6,500 or so delta-chain clones, roughly a tenth recorded once. Sequencing used naive CD27+ Vdelta1 gamma-delta T cells from blood. The TCR originated in a human donor in good health. The V call is TRDV1, the J call TRDJ1, with D tentatively TRDD2 (5 bases). The DNA for the CDR3 is TGTGCTCTTGGGCAGAGGCCTTTCCCTTCTGCCAAACTCATCTTT. Its protein is CALGQRPFPSAKLIF.